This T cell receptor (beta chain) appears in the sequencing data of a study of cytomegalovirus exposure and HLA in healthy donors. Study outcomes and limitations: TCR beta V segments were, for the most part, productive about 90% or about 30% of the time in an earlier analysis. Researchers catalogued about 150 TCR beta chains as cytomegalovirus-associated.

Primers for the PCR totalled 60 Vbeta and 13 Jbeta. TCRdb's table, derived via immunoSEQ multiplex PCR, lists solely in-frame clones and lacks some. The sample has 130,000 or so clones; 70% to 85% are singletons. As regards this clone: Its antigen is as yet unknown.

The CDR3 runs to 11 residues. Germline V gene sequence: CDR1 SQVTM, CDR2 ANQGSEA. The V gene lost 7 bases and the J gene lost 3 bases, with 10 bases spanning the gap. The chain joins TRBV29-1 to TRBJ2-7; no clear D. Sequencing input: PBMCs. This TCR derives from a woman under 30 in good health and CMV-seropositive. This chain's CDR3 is CSARFGYEQYF. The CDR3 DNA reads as TGCAGCGCTAGATTCGGCTACGAGCAGTACTTC.